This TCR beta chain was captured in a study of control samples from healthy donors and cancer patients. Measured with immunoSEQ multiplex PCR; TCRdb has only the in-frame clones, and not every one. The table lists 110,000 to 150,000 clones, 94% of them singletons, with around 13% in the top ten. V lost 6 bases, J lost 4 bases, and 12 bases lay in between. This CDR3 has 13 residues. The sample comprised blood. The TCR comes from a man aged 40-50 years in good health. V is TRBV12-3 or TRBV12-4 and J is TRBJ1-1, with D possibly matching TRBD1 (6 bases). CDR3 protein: CASSPGVSTEAFF. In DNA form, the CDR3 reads TGTGCCAGCAGCCCAGGGGTTAGCACTGAAGCTTTCTTT.